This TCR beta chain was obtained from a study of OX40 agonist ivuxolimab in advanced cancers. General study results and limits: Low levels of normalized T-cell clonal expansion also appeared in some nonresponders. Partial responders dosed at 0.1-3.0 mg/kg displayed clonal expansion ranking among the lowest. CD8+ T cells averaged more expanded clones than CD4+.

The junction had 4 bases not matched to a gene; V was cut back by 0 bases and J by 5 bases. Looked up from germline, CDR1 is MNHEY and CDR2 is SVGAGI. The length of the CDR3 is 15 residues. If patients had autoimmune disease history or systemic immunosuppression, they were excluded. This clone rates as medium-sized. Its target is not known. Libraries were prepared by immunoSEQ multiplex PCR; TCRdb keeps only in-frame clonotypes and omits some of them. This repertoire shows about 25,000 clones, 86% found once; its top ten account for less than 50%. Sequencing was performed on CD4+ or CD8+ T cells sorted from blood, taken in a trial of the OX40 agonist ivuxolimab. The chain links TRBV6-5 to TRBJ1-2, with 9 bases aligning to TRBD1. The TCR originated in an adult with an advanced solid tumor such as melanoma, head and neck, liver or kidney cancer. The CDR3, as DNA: TGTGCCAGCAGTTACTCTGGGACAGGGCAGTATGGCTACACCTTC. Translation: CASSYSGTGQYGYTF.